This TCR beta chain is drawn from a study of cytomegalovirus exposure and HLA in healthy donors. About the study: A later analysis reported the same platform for the 90 to 150 validation repertoires and the 666 first-cohort repertoires. Study-level points and caveats: A few CMV-associated chains proved CMV antigen-specific in vitro. TCR beta chains numbering some 160 were designated cytomegalovirus-associated.

The protocol was immunoSEQ multiplex PCR, while the TCRdb copy is restricted to in-frame clones and leaves out a portion. In the table there are tens of thousands of clones, about 92% of which are singletons. Donors were drawn from the 120-subject validation cohort, separate from the approximately 640-subject first cohort. The CDR3 totals 14 residues. Germline V gene lookup returns CDR1 MNHNS and CDR2 SASEGT. V lost 4 bases and J lost 1, with 10 bases in between. About this clone: Its antigen is undetermined.

The sequence derives from a young woman in good health and CMV-seronegative. The source material was PBMCs. This rearrangement joins TRBV6-1 to TRBJ1-1; maybe TRBD1 (6 bases). For the CDR3, the DNA is TGTGCCAGCAGTGCACAGGGTCGGAACACTGAAGCTTTCTTT. This sequence encodes CASSAQGRNTEAFF.